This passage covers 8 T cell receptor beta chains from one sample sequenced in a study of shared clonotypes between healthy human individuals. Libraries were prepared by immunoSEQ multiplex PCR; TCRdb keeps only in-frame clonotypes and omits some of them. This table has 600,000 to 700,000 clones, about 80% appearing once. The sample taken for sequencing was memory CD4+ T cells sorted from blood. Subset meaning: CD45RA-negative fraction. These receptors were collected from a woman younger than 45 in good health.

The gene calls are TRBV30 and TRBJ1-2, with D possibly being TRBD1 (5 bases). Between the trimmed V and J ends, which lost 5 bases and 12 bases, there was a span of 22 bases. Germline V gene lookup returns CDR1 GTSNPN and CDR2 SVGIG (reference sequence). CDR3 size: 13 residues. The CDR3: CAWGISPPGTDTF. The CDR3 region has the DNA TGTGCCTGGGGTATTTCTCCACCCGGGACGGACACCTTC.

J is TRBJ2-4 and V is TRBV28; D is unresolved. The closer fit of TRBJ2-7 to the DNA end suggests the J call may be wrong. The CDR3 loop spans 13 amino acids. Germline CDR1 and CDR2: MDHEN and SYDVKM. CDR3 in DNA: TGTGCCAGCAGGTCAACATCTACCTACGAGCAGTACTTC. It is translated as CASRSTSTYEQYF.

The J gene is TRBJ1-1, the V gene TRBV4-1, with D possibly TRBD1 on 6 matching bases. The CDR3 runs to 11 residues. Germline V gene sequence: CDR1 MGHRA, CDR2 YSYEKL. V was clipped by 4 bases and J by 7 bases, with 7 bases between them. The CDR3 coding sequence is TGCGCCAGCAGCCGACAGGATGAAGCTTTCTTT. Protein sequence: CASSRQDEAFF.

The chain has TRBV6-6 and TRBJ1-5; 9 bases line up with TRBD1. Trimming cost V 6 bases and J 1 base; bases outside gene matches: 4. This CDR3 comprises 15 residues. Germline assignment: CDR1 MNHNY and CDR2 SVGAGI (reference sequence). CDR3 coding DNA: TGTGCCAGCAGCTTGGACAGGGGAAGCAATCAGCCCCAGCATTTT. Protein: CASSLDRGSNQPQHF.

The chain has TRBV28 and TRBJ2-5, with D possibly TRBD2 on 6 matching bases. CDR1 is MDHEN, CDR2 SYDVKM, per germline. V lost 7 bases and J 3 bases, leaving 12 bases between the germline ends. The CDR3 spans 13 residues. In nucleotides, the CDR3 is TGTGCCAGCAAGGAGGGTCTTAAAGAGACCCAGTACTTC. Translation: CASKEGLKETQYF.

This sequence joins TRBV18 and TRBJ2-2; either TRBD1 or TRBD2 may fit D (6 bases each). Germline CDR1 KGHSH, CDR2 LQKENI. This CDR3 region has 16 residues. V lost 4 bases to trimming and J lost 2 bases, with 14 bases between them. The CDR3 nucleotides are TGTGCCAGCTCACTAAGGGGGGAGCCCAACACCGGGGAGCTGTTTTTT. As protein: CASSLRGEPNTGELFF.

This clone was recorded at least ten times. This CDR3 reads CASSLFSGGGTGELFF. The CDR3 DNA reads TGTGCCAGCAGTTTATTCTCCGGGGGTGGCACCGGGGAGCTGTTTTTT. The chain links TRBV27 to TRBJ2-2, with D possibly being TRBD2 (6 bases). The CDR3 is 16 amino acids. CDR1 is MNHEY, CDR2 SMNVEV, per germline (reference sequence). The V end lost 1 base, the J end lost 4 bases, and 13 bases lay between the germline ends.

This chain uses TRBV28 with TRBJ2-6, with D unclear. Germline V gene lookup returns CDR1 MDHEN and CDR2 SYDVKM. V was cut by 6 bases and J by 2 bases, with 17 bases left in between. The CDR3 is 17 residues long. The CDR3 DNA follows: TGTGCCAGCAGCCTCGGAGCCCCCTTGACTGGGGCCAACGTCCTGACTTTC. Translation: CASSLGAPLTGANVLTF.